The source of this TCR beta chain is a study of blood T cell repertoires in COVID-19. Whole-study context: The United States, Italy and Spain were the sources of the acute and convalescent COVID-19 samples. Sources were T cells, B-cell-depleted T cells, or PBMCs; the material itself was cDNA or gDNA.

Study processing details: Scientists estimated how many nucleated cells there were by amplifying reference gene primers. Using immunoSEQ multiplex PCR, the repertoire was profiled, and TCRdb retains in-frame clones only, with some absent. Clonal size and the V and J genes are those of that table, whereas D and trimming came from the DNA. The sample has some 290,000 clones; approximately 89% are singletons. Enrolment of Seattle patients took place during active infection, and they were followed longitudinally. The CDR3 has 11 amino acids. Trimming shortened V by 7 bases and J by 7 bases, and 9 bases separated the two germline ends.

V and J are TRBV12-3 or TRBV12-4 and TRBJ2-3, with D possibly TRBD2 on 5 matching bases. This TCR derives from a woman aged 25 to 39 with COVID-19, enrolled during active disease. Material: peripheral blood. In nucleotides, the CDR3 is TGTGCCAGCATGGGGAGTCATACGCAGTATTTT. It specifies CASMGSHTQYF.